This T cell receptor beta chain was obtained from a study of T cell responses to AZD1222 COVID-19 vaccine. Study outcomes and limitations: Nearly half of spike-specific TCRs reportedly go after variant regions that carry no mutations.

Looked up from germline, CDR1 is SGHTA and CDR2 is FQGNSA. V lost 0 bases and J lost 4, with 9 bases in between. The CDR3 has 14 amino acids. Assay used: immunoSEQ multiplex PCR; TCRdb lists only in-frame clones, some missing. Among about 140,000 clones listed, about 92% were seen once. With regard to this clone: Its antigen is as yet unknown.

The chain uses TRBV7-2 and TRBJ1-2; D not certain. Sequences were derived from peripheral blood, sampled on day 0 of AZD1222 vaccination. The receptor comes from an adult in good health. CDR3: CASSLAAHIYGYTF. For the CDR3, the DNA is TGTGCCAGCAGCTTAGCGGCCCATATCTATGGCTACACCTTC.